These 13 T cell receptor beta chains originate from one sample sequenced in a study of vaccination and CD4 T cells after COVID-19. Documented treatment: roughly 11-day PBMC culture with coronavirus spike peptide pools or control peptides (ViraFEST assay). For these TCRs, the target antigens are not known. At the Johns Hopkins FTIC core, DNA taken from cultured CD4+ T cells was sequenced by way of the Oncomine TCR Beta short-read assay. A single record per CDR3 protein comes from TCRdb applying MiXCR to the PCR reads. The sample includes 8,500 to 10,000 distinct CDR3 sequences, approximately 47% of them seen just once. Sequencing input: CD4+ T cells from blood, cultured in vitro. These receptors all stem from a human donor who had recovered from COVID-19.

The rearrangement uses TRBV2 and TRBJ1-2, with D possibly TRBD1 on 5 matching bases. The CDR3 spans 12 residues. Germline assignment: CDR1 SNHLY and CDR2 FYNNEI. The V and J ends lost 6 bases and 8 bases respectively, with 13 bases between them. CDR3 amino acids: CASRGTVQGYTF. The CDR3 bases are TGTGCCAGCAGGGGGACGGTTCAAGGCTACACCTTC.

This clonotype has more than one count but fewer than ten. The V and J genes are TRBV6-1 and TRBJ1-3; no firm D call. This CDR3 is built from 16 residues. CDR1 MNHNS and CDR2 SASEGT come from the germline V gene. Trimming left V 6 bases short and J 0 bases short, with 15 bases between. The CDR3 reads CASRTGRPDSGNTIYF. The CDR3 DNA reads TGTGCCAGCAGGACGGGTCGCCCCGACTCTGGAAACACCATATATTTT.

The chain uses TRBV7-2 and TRBJ2-3; D unresolved. Trimming shortened V by 2 bases and J by 1 base, and 7 bases separated the two germline ends. The germline gives CDR1 SGHTA, CDR2 FQGNSA. The CDR3 length is 14 residues. DNA for the CDR3: TGTGCCAGCAGCTTATCGGGTCGCACAGATACGCAGTATTTT. Translated, it gives CASSLSGRTDTQYF.

The chain employs TRBV5-4 and TRBJ2-1; 9 bases are shared with TRBD2. The ends lost 5 bases at V and 7 bases at J; junction bases unmatched: 19. CDR1 and CDR2 from the germline V gene are SGHNT and YYREEE (reference sequence). The CDR3 consists of 18 residues. DNA for the CDR3: TGTGCCAGCAGGGGTTGGTCTAGCGGGAATAGAGCCCAAAATGAGCAGTTCTTC. Amino acids: CASRGWSSGNRAQNEQFF.

This clonotype was seen a few times. This chain joins TRBV7-9 and TRBJ2-2; 8 bases align to TRBD1. Losses at the gene ends were 3 bases for V and 4 bases for J; bases not matched to a gene: 7. Germline V CDR1 and CDR2: SEHNR, FQNEAQ (reference sequence). The CDR3 runs 16 residues. The DNA for the CDR3 is TGTGCCAGCAGCTTCCAAAGGACAGGGTCCACCGGGGAGCTGTTTTTT. Protein: CASSFQRTGSTGELFF. Looking up the rest from reference TRBV7-9 and TRBJ2-2 gives the full variable domain: DTGVSQNPRHKITKRGQNVTFRCDPISEHNRLYWYRQTLGQGPEFLTYFQNEAQLEKSRLLSDRFSAERPKGSFSTLEIQRTEQGDSAMYLCASSFQRTGSTGELFFGEGSRLTVL.

This clonotype was recorded a few times. This sequence joins TRBV4-3 and TRBJ1-5; D not certain. V shed 3 bases and J shed 6 bases, with 18 bases lying between them. This CDR3 spans 16 amino acids. CDR1 is LGHNA, CDR2 YSLEER, per germline. The CDR3: CASSQQYNSWGQPQHF. DNA of the CDR3: TGCGCCAGCAGCCAGCAGTACAATTCTTGGGGTCAGCCCCAGCATTTT.

The rearrangement joins TRBV6-5 to TRBJ2-7, with 14 bases fitting TRBD2. Germline CDR1 and CDR2: MNHEY and SVGAGI. The CDR3 runs 15 residues. V was pared by 4 bases and J by 8 bases, with 7 bases of the junction left unmatched. DNA for the CDR3: TGTGCCAGCAGTTTGCCGGGACTAGCGGGAGAGAAGCAGTACTTC. Protein: CASSLPGLAGEKQYF.

The gene calls are TRBV30 and TRBJ2-1; unclear D gene. From germline, CDR1 is GTSNPN and CDR2 SVGIG (reference sequence). Deletions cut 5 bases from V and 0 bases from J, with 20 bases between. CDR3 length: 17 residues. CDR3 sequence: CAWEDPGRASSYNEQFF. For the CDR3, the DNA is TGTGCCTGGGAGGATCCCGGAAGGGCCAGCTCCTACAATGAGCAGTTCTTC.

The V gene is TRBV6-1, the J gene TRBJ2-7; D is perhaps TRBD2 (6 bases). The V end lost 6 bases, the J end lost 9 bases, and 24 bases lay between the germline ends. The V gene's germline CDR1 is MNHNS and CDR2 SASEGT. The CDR3 loop spans 15 amino acids. DNA of the CDR3: TGTGCCAGCAGCCAAAGAGGGACTTATTTAACGACGCAGTACTTC. Its protein product is CASSQRGTYLTTQYF.

The chain combines TRBV27 with TRBJ2-7, with 10 bases aligning to TRBD1. The CDR3 is made up of 15 amino acids. In germline, CDR1 is MNHEY, CDR2 SMNVEV (reference sequence). V was pared by 8 bases and J by 2 bases, with 9 bases of the junction left unmatched. CDR3 in amino acids: CASGATGGSPYEQYF. The CDR3 nucleotides are TGTGCCAGCGGAGCGACAGGGGGCTCCCCCTACGAGCAGTACTTC.

This clonotype has more than one count but fewer than ten. This chain links TRBV27 with TRBJ1-5, with D perhaps matching TRBD1 (6 bases). Germline values: CDR1 MNHEY, CDR2 SMNVEV (reference sequence). The CDR3 is made up of 15 amino acids. With 3 bases removed from V and 3 bases from J, the gap between germline ends came to 12 bases. The CDR3 here is CASSLVGAPNQPQHF. The DNA of the CDR3 is TGTGCCAGCAGTTTGGTGGGGGCTCCCAATCAGCCCCAGCATTTT.

The chain uses TRBV11-3 and TRBJ2-1, with D possibly matching TRBD2 (8 bases). Germline-derived CDR1 and CDR2 are SGHNT and YENEEA. The length of the CDR3 is 16 residues. V shed 1 base and J shed 3 bases, with 13 bases lying between them. The CDR3 sequence is CASSLVAGQIYNEQFF. The CDR3 nucleotides are TGTGCCAGCAGCTTAGTAGCGGGACAGATCTACAATGAGCAGTTCTTC.

The chain carries TRBV19 and TRBJ2-3; 7 bases are a match to TRBD2. The CDR3 runs 15 residues. V dropped 5 bases and J dropped 2; count of bases not matched to a gene: 7. CDR1 is LNHDA, CDR2 SQIVND, per germline (reference sequence). The CDR3 sequence: CASSLAEDNTDTQYF. Written as DNA, the CDR3 is TGTGCCAGTAGTCTAGCGGAGGATAACACAGATACGCAGTATTTT.